This entry features one TCR beta chain sequence. Antigen specificity is unknown. The sample originates from a study of cytomegalovirus exposure and HLA in healthy donors. Study at large: Caucasian-associated ancestry cluster membership applied to about 80% of approximately 420 genotyped donors. Study-wide results and caveats: Presence/absence comparisons presumed near-even sequencing depth among donors. Looking again later, the authors saw that most CMV-associated TCR beta chains seemed HLA-restricted. A few of the chains that were CMV-associated were confirmed in vitro to be specific for CMV antigens.

PCR amplification relied on 60 Vbeta primers (plus 13 Jbeta primers). The table came from immunoSEQ multiplex PCR; TCRdb's copy has only in-frame clones and leaves some out. The profile shows about 150,000 clones, around 82% of them singletons. This CDR3 has 14 residues. Per germline, CDR1 MNHEY and CDR2 SVGAGI. V dropped 6 bases and J dropped 4; count of bases not matched to a gene: 8. The receptor was derived from a middle-aged woman in good health and CMV-seropositive. V and J are TRBV6-5 and TRBJ2-5, with 7 bases lining up with TRBD1. Sequencing used PBMCs. The CDR3 DNA follows: TGTGCCAGCAGCAAACTAGGGGGCGCAGAGACCCAGTACTTC. The encoded protein is CASSKLGGAETQYF.